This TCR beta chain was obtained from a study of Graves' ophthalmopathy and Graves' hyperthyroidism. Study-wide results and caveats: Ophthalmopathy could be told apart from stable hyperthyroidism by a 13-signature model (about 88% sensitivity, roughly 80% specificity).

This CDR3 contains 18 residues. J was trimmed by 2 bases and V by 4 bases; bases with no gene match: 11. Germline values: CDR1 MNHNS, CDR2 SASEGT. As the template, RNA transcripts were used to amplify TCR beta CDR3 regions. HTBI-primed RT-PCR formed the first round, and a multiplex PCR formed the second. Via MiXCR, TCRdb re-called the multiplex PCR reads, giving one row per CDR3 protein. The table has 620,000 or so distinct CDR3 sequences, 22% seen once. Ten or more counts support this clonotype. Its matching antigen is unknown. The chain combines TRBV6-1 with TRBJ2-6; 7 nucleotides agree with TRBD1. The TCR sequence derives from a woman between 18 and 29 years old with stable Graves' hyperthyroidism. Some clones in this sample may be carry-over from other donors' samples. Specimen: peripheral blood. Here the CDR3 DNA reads TGTGCCAGCAGTGTAAGGGGGCAGGGATCAACTGGGGCCAACGTCCTGACTTTC. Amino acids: CASSVRGQGSTGANVLTF.